The 19 T cell receptor beta chains in this list originate from one sample, sequenced in a study of blood T cell repertoires in COVID-19. The data were produced by immunoSEQ multiplex PCR, yet TCRdb's version contains in-frame clones alone and is incomplete. The sample contains roughly 180,000 clones, around 83% of which appear only once. The sample was PBMCs or T cells enriched from blood (not recorded which). The origin of the receptors is a woman aged 45-65 years in a cohort exposed to, infected with or recovered from COVID-19 (not recorded which).

The rearrangement joins TRBV7-3 to TRBJ1-1; 8 bases agree with TRBD1. Trimming at V came to 2 bases and at J to 2 bases, leaving 4 bases not matched to a gene. From germline, CDR1 is SGHTA and CDR2 FQGTGA. The CDR3 spans 15 residues. In DNA, the CDR3 is TGTGCCAGCAGCTTAGGCCCAGGGGGCAACACTGAAGCTTTCTTT. It encodes CASSLGPGGNTEAFF.

The sample holds a few counts of this clone. The chain carries TRBV19 and TRBJ2-1, with D maybe TRBD2 (6 bases). The CDR3 spans 16 residues. Per the germline V gene, CDR1 is LNHDA and CDR2 is SQIVND (reference sequence). V lost 3 bases to trimming and J lost 5 bases, with 17 bases between them. In nucleotides, the CDR3 is TGTGCCAGTAGTATCCGCCAGGCGGGGTTGGACAATGAGCAGTTCTTC. This codes for CASSIRQAGLDNEQFF.

The chain joins TRBV7-2 to TRBJ1-2; possible D gene TRBD1, 5 bases. Germline V CDR1 and CDR2: SGHTA, FQGNSA. CDR3 length: 18 residues. The V gene lost 5 bases and the J gene lost 1 base, with 23 bases spanning the gap. The CDR3 is CASSPGWGGAGRNYGYTF. CDR3 bases: TGTGCCAGCAGCCCCGGCTGGGGAGGGGCGGGACGTAACTATGGCTACACCTTC. Full variable domain (rest looked up from reference TRBV7-2 and TRBJ1-2): GAGVSQSPSNKVTEKGKDVELRCDPISGHTALYWYRQSLGQGLEFLIYFQGNSAPDKSGLPSDRFSAERTGGSVSTLTIQRTQQEDSAVYLCASSPGWGGAGRNYGYTFGSGTRLTVV.

J is TRBJ1-2 and V is TRBV7-9, with unresolved D. This CDR3 spans 14 amino acids. Looked up from germline, CDR1 is SEHNR and CDR2 is FQNEAQ (reference sequence). The V end lost 1 base, the J end lost 7 bases, and 13 bases lay between the germline ends. CDR3 bases: TGTGCCAGCAGCTTAGGGGTGGAGGAGGTTGGCTACACCTTC. It translates to CASSLGVEEVGYTF.

The chain recombines TRBV7-3 with TRBJ2-7, with TRBD2 matching over 8 bases. V gave up 2 bases and J gave up 3 bases; unmatched junction bases: 3. The CDR3 covers 14 residues. The germline V gene has CDR1 SGHTA and CDR2 FQGTGA. The CDR3 loop reads CASSLAGGGYEQYF. CDR3 DNA sequence: TGTGCCAGCAGCTTAGCGGGGGGTGGCTACGAGCAGTACTTC.

The chain joins TRBV6-2 or TRBV6-3 to TRBJ2-3; possible D gene TRBD1, 6 bases. Germline V gene lookup returns CDR1 MNHEY and CDR2 SVGEGT. This CDR3 spans 18 amino acids. The V end lost 0 bases, the J end lost 0 bases, and 16 bases lay between the germline ends. CDR3 region: CASSYSTASQGSTDTQYF. In DNA form, the CDR3 reads TGTGCCAGCAGTTACTCTACAGCAAGTCAGGGGAGCACAGATACGCAGTATTTT.

V gene TRBV4-1 combines with J gene TRBJ2-3, with D maybe TRBD2 (5 bases). This CDR3 is built from 14 residues. V shed 2 bases and J shed 8 bases, with 14 bases lying between them. Germline loops: CDR1 MGHRA, CDR2 YSYEKL. The CDR3 nucleotides are TGCGCCAGCAGCCAACCTACTGAGGGTGGTACGCAGTATTTT. This gives the protein CASSQPTEGGTQYF.

The genes are TRBV24-1 and TRBJ2-2, with 8 bases aligning to TRBD1. This CDR3 is built from 18 residues. V lost 0 bases to trimming and J lost 0 bases; unmatched junction nucleotides: 5. Germline V CDR1 and CDR2: KGHDR, SFDVKD. CDR3: CATSDLPGGIANTGELFF. For the CDR3, the DNA is TGTGCCACCAGTGATTTGCCAGGGGGCATAGCGAACACCGGGGAGCTGTTTTTT.

V is TRBV28 and J is TRBJ2-7; perhaps TRBD1 as D (6 bases). The CDR3 extends over 15 amino acids. Germline values: CDR1 MDHEN, CDR2 SYDVKM. Trimming shortened V by 4 bases and J by 2 bases, and 15 bases separated the two germline ends. This CDR3 reads CASSSPTGSPYEQYF. In nucleotides, the CDR3 is TGTGCCAGCAGTTCGCCAACAGGGAGTCCCTACGAGCAGTACTTC.

The rearrangement joins TRBV7-2 to TRBJ2-7; 7 bases match TRBD2. V lost 2 bases, J lost 0 bases, and 7 bases stayed unmatched. The CDR3 sequence is 16 residues long. Germline V gene data show CDR1 as SGHTA and CDR2 as FQGNSA. The CDR3 is CASSLRSGTLSYEQYF. CDR3 nucleotide sequence: TGTGCCAGCAGCTTACGAAGCGGGACTCTCTCCTACGAGCAGTACTTC. Full variable domain (missing parts from reference TRBV7-2 and TRBJ2-7): GAGVSQSPSNKVTEKGKDVELRCDPISGHTALYWYRQSLGQGLEFLIYFQGNSAPDKSGLPSDRFSAERTGGSVSTLTIQRTQQEDSAVYLCASSLRSGTLSYEQYFGPGTRLTVT.

The chain uses TRBV19 and TRBJ2-2; D may be TRBD2 (6 bases). The CDR3 runs to 15 residues. Germline V lookup: CDR1 LNHDA, CDR2 SQIVND (reference sequence). V was trimmed by 7 bases and J by 6 bases, leaving 18 bases between them. In DNA, the CDR3 is TGTGCCAGTAAGAAGGACGGGAGATGGGCCGGGGAGCTGTTTTTT. Protein product: CASKKDGRWAGELFF.

This sequence joins TRBV27 and TRBJ2-1, with D maybe TRBD2 (6 bases). Germline V gene data show CDR1 as MNHEY and CDR2 as SMNVEV (reference sequence). Between the trimmed V and J ends, which lost 5 bases and 7 bases, there was a span of 18 bases. The length of the CDR3 is 15 residues. In nucleotides, the CDR3 is TGTGCCAGCAGTCAAGCGGGCCCAAGGGAGAATGAGCAGTTCTTC. Protein product: CASSQAGPRENEQFF.

The rearrangement joins TRBV4-2 to TRBJ2-3, with TRBD1 identical over 7 bases. After removal of 0 bases from V and 0 bases from J, the junction contained 12 bases not matched to a gene. Germline CDR1 and CDR2: LGHNA and YNFKEQ. CDR3 size: 19 residues. CDR3 nucleotides: TGTGCCAGCAGCCAAGAGGGTTGGGGACAGACCCAGAGCACAGATACGCAGTATTTT. This gives the protein CASSQEGWGQTQSTDTQYF.

The genes are TRBV7-9 and TRBJ1-4; D gene unclear. The germline V gene encodes CDR1 SEHNR and CDR2 FQNEAQ (reference sequence). This CDR3 region has 15 residues. V shed 1 base and J shed 7 bases, with 13 bases lying between them. CDR3 residues: CASSLDGGFLEKLFF. The DNA of the CDR3 is TGTGCCAGCAGCTTAGATGGAGGGTTTCTTGAAAAACTGTTTTTT.

The chain's CDR3 is CASSLVTSGSNNEQFF. CDR3 sequence (DNA): TGCGCCAGCAGCTTGGTTACCAGCGGGAGTAACAATGAGCAGTTCTTC. V is TRBV5-1 and J is TRBJ2-1; TRBD2 agrees at 8 bases. The V and J ends lost 0 bases and 5 bases, in that order; junction bases with no gene match: 7. CDR3 size: 16 residues. Germline lookup yields CDR1 SGHRS and CDR2 YFSETQ.

The chain couples TRBV4-3 to TRBJ2-7; 10 bases align to TRBD1. The CDR3 is 15 residues long. After removal of 4 bases from V and 5 bases from J, the junction contained 8 bases not matched to a gene. The germline V gene encodes CDR1 LGHNA and CDR2 YSLEER. The CDR3 region has the DNA TGCGCCAGCAGCCTCCGGGACAGGGGATTTCACGAGCAGTACTTC. This encodes CASSLRDRGFHEQYF.

V and J are TRBV7-9 and TRBJ1-1, with D unclear. Trimming removed 8 bases at V and 4 bases at J, with 17 bases between. The CDR3 runs to 14 residues. Germline V CDR1 and CDR2: SEHNR, FQNEAQ (reference sequence). The CDR3, as DNA: TGTGCCAGCCGCTCTGGGCCCGGTGGCACTGAAGCTTTCTTT. It encodes CASRSGPGGTEAFF.

This clone was found a few times. The rearrangement joins TRBV7-2 to TRBJ1-5, with TRBD1 as a possible D gene (5 bases). CDR1 is SGHTA, CDR2 FQGNSA, per germline. V was clipped by 0 bases and J by 6 bases, with 9 bases between them. The CDR3 is 14 residues long. CDR3 amino acids: CASSLAGEGQPQHF. DNA for the CDR3: TGTGCCAGCAGCTTAGCAGGGGAGGGTCAGCCCCAGCATTTT.

V gene TRBV14 combines with J gene TRBJ2-6; no firm D call. The CDR3 spans 14 residues. V gave up 4 bases and J gave up 1 base, with 5 bases separating them. Germline assignment: CDR1 SGHDN and CDR2 FVKESK. CDR3 residues: CASSLRSGANVLTF. The CDR3 bases are TGTGCCAGCAGCCTTAGATCTGGGGCCAACGTCCTGACTTTC.